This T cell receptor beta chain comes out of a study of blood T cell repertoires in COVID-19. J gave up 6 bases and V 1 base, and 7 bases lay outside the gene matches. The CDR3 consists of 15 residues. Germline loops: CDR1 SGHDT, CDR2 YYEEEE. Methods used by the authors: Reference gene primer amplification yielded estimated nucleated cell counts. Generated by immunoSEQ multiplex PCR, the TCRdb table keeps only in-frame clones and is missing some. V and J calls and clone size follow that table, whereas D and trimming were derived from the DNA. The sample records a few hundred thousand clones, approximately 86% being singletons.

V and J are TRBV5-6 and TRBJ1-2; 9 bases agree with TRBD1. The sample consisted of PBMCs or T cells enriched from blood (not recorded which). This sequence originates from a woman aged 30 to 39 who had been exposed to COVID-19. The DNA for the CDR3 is TGTGCCAGCAGCTTGCAGGGACAGGGTTTCGATGGCTACACCTTC. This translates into CASSLQGQGFDGYTF.